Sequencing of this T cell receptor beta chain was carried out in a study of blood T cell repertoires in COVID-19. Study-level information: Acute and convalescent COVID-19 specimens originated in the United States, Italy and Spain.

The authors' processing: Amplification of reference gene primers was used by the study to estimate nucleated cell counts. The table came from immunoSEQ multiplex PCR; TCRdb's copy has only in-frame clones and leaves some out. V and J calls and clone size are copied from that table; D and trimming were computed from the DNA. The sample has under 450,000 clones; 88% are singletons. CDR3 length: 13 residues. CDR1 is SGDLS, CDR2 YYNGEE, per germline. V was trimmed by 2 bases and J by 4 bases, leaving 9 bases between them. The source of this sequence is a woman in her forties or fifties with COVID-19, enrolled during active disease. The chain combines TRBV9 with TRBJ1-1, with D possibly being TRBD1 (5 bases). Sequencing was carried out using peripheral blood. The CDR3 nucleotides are TGTGCCAGCAGCGTGGGGGGGAGCACTGAAGCTTTCTTT. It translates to CASSVGGSTEAFF.